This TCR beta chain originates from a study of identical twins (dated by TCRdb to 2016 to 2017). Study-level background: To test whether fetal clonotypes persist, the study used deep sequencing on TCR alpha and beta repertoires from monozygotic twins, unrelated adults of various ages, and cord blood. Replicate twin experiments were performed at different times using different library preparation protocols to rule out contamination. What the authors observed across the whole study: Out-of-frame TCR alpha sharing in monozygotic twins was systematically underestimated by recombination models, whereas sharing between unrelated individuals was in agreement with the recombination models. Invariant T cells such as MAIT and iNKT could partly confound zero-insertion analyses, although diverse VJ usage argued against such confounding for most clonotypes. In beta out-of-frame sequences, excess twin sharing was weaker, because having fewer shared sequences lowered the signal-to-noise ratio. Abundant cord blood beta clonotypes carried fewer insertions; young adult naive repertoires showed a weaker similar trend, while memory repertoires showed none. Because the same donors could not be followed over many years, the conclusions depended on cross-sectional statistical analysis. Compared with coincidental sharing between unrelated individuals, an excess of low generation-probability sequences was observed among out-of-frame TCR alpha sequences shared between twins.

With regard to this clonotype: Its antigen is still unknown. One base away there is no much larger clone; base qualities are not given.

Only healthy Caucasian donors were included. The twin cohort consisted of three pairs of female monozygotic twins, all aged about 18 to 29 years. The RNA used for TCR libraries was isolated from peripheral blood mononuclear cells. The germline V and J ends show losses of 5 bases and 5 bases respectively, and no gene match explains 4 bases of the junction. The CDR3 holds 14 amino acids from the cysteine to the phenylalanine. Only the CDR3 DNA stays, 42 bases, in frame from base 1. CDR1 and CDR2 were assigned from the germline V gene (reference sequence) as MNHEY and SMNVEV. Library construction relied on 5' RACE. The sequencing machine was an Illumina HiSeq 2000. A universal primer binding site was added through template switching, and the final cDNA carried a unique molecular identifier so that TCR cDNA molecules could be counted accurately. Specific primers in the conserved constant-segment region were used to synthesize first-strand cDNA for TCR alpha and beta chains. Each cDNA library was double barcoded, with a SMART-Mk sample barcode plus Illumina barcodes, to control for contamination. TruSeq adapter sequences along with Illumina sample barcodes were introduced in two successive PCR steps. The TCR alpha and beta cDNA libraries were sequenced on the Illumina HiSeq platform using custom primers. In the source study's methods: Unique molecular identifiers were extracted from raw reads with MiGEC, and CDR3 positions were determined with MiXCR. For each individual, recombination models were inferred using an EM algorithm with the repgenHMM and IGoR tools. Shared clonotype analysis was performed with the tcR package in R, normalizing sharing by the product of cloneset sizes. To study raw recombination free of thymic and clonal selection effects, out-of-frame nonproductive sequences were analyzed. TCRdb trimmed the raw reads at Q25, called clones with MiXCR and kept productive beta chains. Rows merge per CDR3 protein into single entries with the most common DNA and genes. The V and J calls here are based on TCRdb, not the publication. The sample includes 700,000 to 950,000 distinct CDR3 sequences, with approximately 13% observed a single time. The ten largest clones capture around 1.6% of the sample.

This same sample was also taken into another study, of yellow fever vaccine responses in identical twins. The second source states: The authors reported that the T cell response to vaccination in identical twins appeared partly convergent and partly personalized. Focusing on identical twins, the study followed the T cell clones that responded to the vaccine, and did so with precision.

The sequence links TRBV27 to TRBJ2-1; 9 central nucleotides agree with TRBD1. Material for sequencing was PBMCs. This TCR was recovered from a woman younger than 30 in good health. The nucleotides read TGTGCCAGCAGTAGAGGGACAGGGCACAATGAGCAGTTCTTC. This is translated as CASSRGTGHNEQFF.